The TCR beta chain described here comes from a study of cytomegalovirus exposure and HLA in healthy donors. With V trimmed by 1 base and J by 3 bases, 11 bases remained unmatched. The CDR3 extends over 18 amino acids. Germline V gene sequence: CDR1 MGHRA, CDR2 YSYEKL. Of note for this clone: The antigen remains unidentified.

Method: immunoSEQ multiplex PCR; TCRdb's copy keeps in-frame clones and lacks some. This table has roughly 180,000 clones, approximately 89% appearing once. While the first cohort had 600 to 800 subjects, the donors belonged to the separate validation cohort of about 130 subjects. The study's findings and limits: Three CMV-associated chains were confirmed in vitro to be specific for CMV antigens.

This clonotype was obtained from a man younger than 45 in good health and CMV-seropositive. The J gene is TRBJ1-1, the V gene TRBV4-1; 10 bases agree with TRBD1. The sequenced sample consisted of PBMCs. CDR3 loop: CASSQGLETGGKDTEAFF. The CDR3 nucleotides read TGCGCCAGCAGCCAAGGGCTCGAGACAGGGGGCAAAGACACTGAAGCTTTCTTT.